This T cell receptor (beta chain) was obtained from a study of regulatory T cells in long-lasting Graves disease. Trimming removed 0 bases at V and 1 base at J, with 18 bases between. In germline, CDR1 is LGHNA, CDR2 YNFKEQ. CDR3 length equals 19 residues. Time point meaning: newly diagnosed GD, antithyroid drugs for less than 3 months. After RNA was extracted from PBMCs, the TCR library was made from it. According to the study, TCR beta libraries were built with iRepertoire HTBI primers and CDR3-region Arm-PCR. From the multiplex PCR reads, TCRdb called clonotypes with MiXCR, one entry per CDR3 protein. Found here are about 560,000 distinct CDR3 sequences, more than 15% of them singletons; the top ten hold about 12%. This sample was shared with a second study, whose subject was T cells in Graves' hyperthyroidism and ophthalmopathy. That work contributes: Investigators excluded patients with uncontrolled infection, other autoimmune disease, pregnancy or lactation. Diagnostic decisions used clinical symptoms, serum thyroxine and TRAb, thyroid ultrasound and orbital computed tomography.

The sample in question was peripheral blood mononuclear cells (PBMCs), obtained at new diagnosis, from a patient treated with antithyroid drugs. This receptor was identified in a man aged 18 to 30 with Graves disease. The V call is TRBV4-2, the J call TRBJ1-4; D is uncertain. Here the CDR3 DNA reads TGTGCCAGCAGCCAAGATCTAGAGGGTTTGAGATTAACTAATGAAAAACTGTTTTTT. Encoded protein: CASSQDLEGLRLTNEKLFF.